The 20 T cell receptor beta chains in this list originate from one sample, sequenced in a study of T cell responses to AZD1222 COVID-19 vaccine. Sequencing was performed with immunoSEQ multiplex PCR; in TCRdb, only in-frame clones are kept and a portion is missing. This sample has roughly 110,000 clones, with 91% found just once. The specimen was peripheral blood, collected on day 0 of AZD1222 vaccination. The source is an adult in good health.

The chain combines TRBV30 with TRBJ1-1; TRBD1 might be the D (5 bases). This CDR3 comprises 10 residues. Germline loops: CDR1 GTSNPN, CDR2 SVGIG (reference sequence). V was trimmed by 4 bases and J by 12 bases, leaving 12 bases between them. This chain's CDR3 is CAWTTQVSFF. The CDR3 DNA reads TGTGCCTGGACCACACAGGTGTCTTTCTTT.

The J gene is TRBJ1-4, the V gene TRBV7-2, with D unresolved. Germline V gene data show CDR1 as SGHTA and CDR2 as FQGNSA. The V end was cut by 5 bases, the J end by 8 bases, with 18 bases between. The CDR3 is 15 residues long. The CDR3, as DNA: TGTGCCAGCAGCCCCCCCGATTCCATGGCGGAAAAACTGTTTTTT. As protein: CASSPPDSMAEKLFF.

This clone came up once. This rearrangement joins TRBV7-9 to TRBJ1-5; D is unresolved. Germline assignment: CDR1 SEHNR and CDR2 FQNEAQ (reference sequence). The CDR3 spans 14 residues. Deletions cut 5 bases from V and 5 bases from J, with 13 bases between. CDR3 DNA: TGTGCCAGCAGCCCGCCGGGTCGATATCAGCCCCAGCATTTT. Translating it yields CASSPPGRYQPQHF. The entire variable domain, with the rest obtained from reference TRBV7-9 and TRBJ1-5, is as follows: DTGVSQNPRHKITKRGQNVTFRCDPISEHNRLYWYRQTLGQGPEFLTYFQNEAQLEKSRLLSDRFSAERPKGSFSTLEIQRTEQGDSAMYLCASSPPGRYQPQHFGDGTRLSIL.

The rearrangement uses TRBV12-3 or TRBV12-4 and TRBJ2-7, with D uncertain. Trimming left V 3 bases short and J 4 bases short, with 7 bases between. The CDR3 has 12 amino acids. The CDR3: CASSLDKYEQYF. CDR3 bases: TGTGCCAGCAGTTTGGATAAATACGAGCAGTACTTC.

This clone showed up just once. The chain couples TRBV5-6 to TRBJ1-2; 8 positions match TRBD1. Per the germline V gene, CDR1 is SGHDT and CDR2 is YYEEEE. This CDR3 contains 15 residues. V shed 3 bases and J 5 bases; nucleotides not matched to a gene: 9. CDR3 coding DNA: TGTGCCAGCAGCTCACCGGGACAGGAGAGGTATGGCTACACCTTC. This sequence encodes CASSSPGQERYGYTF.

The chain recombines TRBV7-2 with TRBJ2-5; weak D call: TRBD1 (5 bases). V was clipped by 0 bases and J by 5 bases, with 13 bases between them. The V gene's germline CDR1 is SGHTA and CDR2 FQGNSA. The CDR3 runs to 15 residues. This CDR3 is CASSLAPASGETQYF. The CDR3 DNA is TGTGCCAGCAGCTTAGCCCCCGCTTCAGGGGAGACCCAGTACTTC.

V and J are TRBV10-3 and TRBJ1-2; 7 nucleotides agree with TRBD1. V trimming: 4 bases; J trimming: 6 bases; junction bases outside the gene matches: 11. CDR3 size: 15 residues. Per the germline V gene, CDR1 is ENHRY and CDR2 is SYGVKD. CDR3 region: CAISVPGGAGHGYTF. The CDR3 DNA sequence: TGTGCCATCAGTGTGCCAGGGGGGGCCGGGCATGGCTACACCTTC.

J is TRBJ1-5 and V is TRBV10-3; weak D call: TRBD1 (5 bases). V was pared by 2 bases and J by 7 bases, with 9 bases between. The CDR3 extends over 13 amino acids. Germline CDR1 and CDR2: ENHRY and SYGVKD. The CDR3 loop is CAISEGRQQPQHF. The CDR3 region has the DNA TGTGCCATCAGTGAGGGACGACAGCAGCCCCAGCATTTT.

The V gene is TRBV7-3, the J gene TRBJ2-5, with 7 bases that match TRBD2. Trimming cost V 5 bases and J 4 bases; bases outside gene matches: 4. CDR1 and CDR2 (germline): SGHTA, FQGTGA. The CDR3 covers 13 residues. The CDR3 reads CASSPGGSETQYF. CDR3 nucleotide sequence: TGTGCCAGCAGCCCGGGGGGTTCAGAGACCCAGTACTTC.

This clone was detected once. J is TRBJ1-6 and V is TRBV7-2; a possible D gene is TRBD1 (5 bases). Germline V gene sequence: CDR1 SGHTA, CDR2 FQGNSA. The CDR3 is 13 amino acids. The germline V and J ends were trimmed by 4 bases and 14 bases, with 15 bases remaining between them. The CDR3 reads CASSSGRFMALHF. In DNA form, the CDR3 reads TGTGCCAGCAGCTCGGGACGGTTCATGGCCCTCCACTTT.

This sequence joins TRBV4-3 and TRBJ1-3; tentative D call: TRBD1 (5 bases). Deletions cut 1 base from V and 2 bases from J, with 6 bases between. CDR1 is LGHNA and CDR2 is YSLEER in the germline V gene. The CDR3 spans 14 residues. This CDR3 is CASSQGRAGNTIYF. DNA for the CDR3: TGCGCCAGCAGCCAAGGCAGGGCTGGAAACACCATATATTTT.

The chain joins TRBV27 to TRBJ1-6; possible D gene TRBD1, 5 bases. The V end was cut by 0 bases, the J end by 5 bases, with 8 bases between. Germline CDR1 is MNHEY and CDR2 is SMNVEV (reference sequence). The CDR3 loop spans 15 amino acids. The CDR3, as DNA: TGTGCCAGCAGTTTATCGTACAGGAATAATTCACCCCTCCACTTT. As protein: CASSLSYRNNSPLHF.

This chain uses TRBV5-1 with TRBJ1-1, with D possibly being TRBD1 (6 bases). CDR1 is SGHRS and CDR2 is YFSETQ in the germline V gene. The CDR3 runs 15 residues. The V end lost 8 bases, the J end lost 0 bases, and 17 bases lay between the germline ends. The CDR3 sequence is CASKRGTNLNTEAFF. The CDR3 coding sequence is TGCGCCAGTAAGAGAGGGACAAACTTGAACACTGAAGCTTTCTTT.

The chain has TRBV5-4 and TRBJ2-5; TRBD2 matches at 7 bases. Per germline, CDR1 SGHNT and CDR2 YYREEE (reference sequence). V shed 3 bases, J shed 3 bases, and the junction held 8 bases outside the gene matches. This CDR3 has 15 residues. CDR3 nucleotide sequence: TGTGCCAGCAGCTCTCCATATGGGGGGGAAGAGACCCAGTACTTC. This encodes CASSSPYGGEETQYF.

DNA for the CDR3: TGTGCCAGTAGTATGGCCGACAGGGGGCGAGACATCCGCTACACCTTC. As protein: CASSMADRGRDIRYTF. The chain employs TRBV19 and TRBJ1-2; 10 bases line up with TRBD1. The CDR3 is 16 amino acids. Unmatched junction bases numbered 13, after V lost 3 bases and J lost 9 bases. CDR1 is LNHDA and CDR2 is SQIVND in the germline V gene (reference sequence).

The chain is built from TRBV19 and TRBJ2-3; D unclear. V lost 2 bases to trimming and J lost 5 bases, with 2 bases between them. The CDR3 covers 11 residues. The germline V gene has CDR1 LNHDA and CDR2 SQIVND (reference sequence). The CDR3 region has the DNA TGTGCCAGTAGTATAAGAGATACGCAGTATTTT. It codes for CASSIRDTQYF.

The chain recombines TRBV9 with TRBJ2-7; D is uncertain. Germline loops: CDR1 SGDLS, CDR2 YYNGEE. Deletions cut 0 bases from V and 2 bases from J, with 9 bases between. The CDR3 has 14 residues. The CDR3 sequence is CASSVGGGAYEQYF. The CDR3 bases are TGTGCCAGCAGCGTAGGTGGTGGAGCCTACGAGCAGTACTTC.

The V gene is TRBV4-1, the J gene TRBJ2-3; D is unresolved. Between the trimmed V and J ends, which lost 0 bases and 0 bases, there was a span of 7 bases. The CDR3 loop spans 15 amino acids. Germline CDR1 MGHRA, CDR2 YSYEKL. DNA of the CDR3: TGCGCCAGCAGCCAAGAAGGCGCGAGCACAGATACGCAGTATTTT. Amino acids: CASSQEGASTDTQYF.

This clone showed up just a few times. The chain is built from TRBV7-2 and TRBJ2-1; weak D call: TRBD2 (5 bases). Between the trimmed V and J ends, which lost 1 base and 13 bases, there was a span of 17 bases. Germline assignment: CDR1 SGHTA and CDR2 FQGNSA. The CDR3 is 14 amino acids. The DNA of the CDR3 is TGTGCCAGCAGCTTAGTCGACCGAGGGAATATACAGTTCTTC. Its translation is CASSLVDRGNIQFF. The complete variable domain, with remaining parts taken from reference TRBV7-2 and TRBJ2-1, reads GAGVSQSPSNKVTEKGKDVELRCDPISGHTALYWYRQSLGQGLEFLIYFQGNSAPDKSGLPSDRFSAERTGGSVSTLTIQRTQQEDSAVYLCASSLVDRGNIQFFGPGTRLTVL.

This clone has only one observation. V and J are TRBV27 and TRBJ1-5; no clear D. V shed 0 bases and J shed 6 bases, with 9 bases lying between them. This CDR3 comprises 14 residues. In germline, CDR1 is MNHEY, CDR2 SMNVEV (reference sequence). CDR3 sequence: CASSLSGGPQPQHF. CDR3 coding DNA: TGTGCCAGCAGTTTATCCGGTGGGCCTCAGCCCCAGCATTTT.